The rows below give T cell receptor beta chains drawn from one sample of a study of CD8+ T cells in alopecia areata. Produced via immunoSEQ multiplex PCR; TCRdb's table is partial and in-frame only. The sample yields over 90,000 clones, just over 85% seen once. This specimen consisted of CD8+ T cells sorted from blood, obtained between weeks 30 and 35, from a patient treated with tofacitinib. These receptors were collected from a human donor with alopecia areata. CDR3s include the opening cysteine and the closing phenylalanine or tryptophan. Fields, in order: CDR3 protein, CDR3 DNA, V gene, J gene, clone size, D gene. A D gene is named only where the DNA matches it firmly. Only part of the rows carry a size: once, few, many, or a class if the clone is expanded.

CDR3aa: CASSPAPPGANVLTF
CDR3nt: TGTGCCAGCAGCCCAGCACCTCCTGGGGCCAACGTCCTGACTTTC
v_gene: TRBV6-1
j_gene: TRBJ2-6
abundance: NA
d_gene: NA

CDR3aa: CASSLSTSGVPEQYF
CDR3nt: TGTGCCAGCAGCTTATCGACTAGCGGAGTCCCCGAGCAGTACTTC
v_gene: TRBV7-6
j_gene: TRBJ2-7
abundance: once
d_gene: TRBD2

CDR3aa: CASRGLDRQAETQYF
CDR3nt: TGTGCCAGCAGGGGACTGGACAGACAGGCCGAGACCCAGTACTTC
v_gene: TRBV2
j_gene: TRBJ2-5
abundance: NA
d_gene: NA

CDR3aa: CSVELEVGKFF
CDR3nt: TGCAGCGTTGAGCTGGAGGTTGGTAAGTTCTTC
v_gene: TRBV29-1
j_gene: TRBJ2-1
abundance: once
d_gene: NA

CDR3aa: CASSLTSGATSTDTQYF
CDR3nt: TGCGCCAGCAGCCTCACTAGCGGAGCAACTAGCACAGATACGCAGTATTTT
v_gene: TRBV5-1
j_gene: TRBJ2-3
abundance: NA
d_gene: TRBD2

CDR3aa: CASSVEGGEQYF
CDR3nt: TGTGCCAGCAGCGTAGAGGGGGGCGAGCAGTACTTC
v_gene: TRBV9
j_gene: TRBJ2-7
abundance: NA
d_gene: NA

CDR3aa: CAWSVTGLNTGELFF
CDR3nt: TGTGCCTGGAGTGTAACAGGGCTGAACACCGGGGAGCTGTTTTTT
v_gene: TRBV30
j_gene: TRBJ2-2
abundance: NA
d_gene: NA

CDR3aa: CASSELALSTGELFF
CDR3nt: TGTGCCAGCAGTGAACTGGCACTCTCCACCGGGGAGCTGTTTTTT
v_gene: TRBV6-1
j_gene: TRBJ2-2
abundance: NA
d_gene: NA

CDR3aa: CSVEGENYGYTF
CDR3nt: TGCAGCGTTGAGGGCGAAAACTATGGCTACACCTTC
v_gene: TRBV29-1
j_gene: TRBJ1-2
abundance: NA
d_gene: NA

CDR3aa: CSVAGGYGYTF
CDR3nt: TGCAGCGTGGCGGGGGGCTATGGCTACACCTTC
v_gene: TRBV29-1
j_gene: TRBJ1-2
abundance: NA
d_gene: NA

CDR3aa: CASIRGDEQFF
CDR3nt: TGTGCCAGCATTCGAGGGGATGAGCAGTTCTTC
v_gene: TRBV27
j_gene: TRBJ2-1
abundance: NA
d_gene: NA

CDR3aa: CASSLVLGVASTDTQYF
CDR3nt: TGTGCCAGCAGCTTAGTGTTGGGAGTTGCTAGCACAGATACGCAGTATTTT
v_gene: TRBV7-2
j_gene: TRBJ2-3
abundance: few
d_gene: NA

CDR3aa: CAFLAGEAFF
CDR3nt: TGTGCCTTTCTGGCAGGTGAAGCTTTCTTT
v_gene: TRBV30
j_gene: TRBJ1-1
abundance: NA
d_gene: NA

CDR3aa: CASSLVGSGSGSYNEQFF
CDR3nt: TGTGCCAGCAGCTTAGTGGGTAGCGGGAGTGGGTCCTACAATGAGCAGTTCTTC
v_gene: TRBV7-6
j_gene: TRBJ2-1
abundance: NA
d_gene: TRBD2

CDR3aa: CASSLAPGLGNQPQHF
CDR3nt: TGTGCCAGCAGTTTGGCTCCAGGGCTCGGCAATCAGCCCCAGCATTTT
v_gene: TRBV27
j_gene: TRBJ1-5
abundance: NA
d_gene: NA

CDR3aa: CSVEGRNTEAFF
CDR3nt: TGCAGCGTTGAGGGCAGGAACACTGAAGCTTTCTTT
v_gene: TRBV29-1
j_gene: TRBJ1-1
abundance: NA
d_gene: NA

CDR3aa: CASSRPTGDSDTQYF
CDR3nt: TGTGCCAGCTCGAGGCCGACAGGGGACTCAGATACGCAGTATTTT
v_gene: TRBV18
j_gene: TRBJ2-3
abundance: NA
d_gene: TRBD1

CDR3aa: CASSLAVGATEAFF
CDR3nt: TGTGCCAGCAGTTTGGCGGTTGGTGCCACTGAAGCTTTCTTT
v_gene: TRBV27
j_gene: TRBJ1-1
abundance: NA
d_gene: NA

CDR3aa: CASSLDRDSNQPQHF
CDR3nt: TGTGCCAGCAGTTTGGACAGGGATAGCAATCAGCCCCAGCATTTT
v_gene: TRBV27
j_gene: TRBJ1-5
abundance: NA
d_gene: TRBD1

CDR3aa: CASSLSWGPEAFF
CDR3nt: TGTGCCAGCAGTTTATCGTGGGGGCCAGAAGCTTTCTTT
v_gene: TRBV27
j_gene: TRBJ1-1
abundance: NA
d_gene: NA

CDR3aa: CASSYPFQSFTDTQYF
CDR3nt: TGTGCCAGCAGCTACCCATTTCAATCCTTCACGGATACGCAGTATTTT
v_gene: TRBV7-8
j_gene: TRBJ2-3
abundance: NA
d_gene: NA

CDR3aa: CASSAGTGGHGGYTF
CDR3nt: TGTGCCAGCAGTGCCGGGACAGGGGGCCATGGTGGCTACACCTTC
v_gene: TRBV6-5
j_gene: TRBJ1-2
abundance: NA
d_gene: TRBD1

CDR3aa: CASSIWGSTEAFF
CDR3nt: TGTGCCAGTAGTATCTGGGGGTCCACTGAAGCTTTCTTT
v_gene: TRBV19
j_gene: TRBJ1-1
abundance: NA
d_gene: NA

CDR3aa: CSVSGVNSYEQYF
CDR3nt: TGCAGCGTTAGCGGGGTAAACTCCTACGAGCAGTACTTC
v_gene: TRBV29-1
j_gene: TRBJ2-7
abundance: NA
d_gene: TRBD2

CDR3aa: CASSPSEGTRYNEQFF
CDR3nt: TGTGCCAGCAGTCCCTCCGAAGGGACTAGGTACAATGAGCAGTTCTTC
v_gene: TRBV7-9
j_gene: TRBJ2-1
abundance: NA
d_gene: TRBD2

CDR3aa: CAWSPAGGEQYF
CDR3nt: TGTGCCTGGAGTCCGGCGGGAGGGGAGCAGTACTTC
v_gene: TRBV30
j_gene: TRBJ2-7
abundance: NA
d_gene: TRBD2

CDR3aa: CASSSGRTTDTQYF
CDR3nt: TGTGCCAGCAGTTCGGGACGGACAACAGATACGCAGTATTTT
v_gene: TRBV27
j_gene: TRBJ2-3
abundance: NA
d_gene: NA

CDR3aa: CASSSGQGDSYEQYF
CDR3nt: TGTGCCAGCTCATCGGGACAGGGAGACTCCTACGAGCAGTACTTC
v_gene: TRBV18
j_gene: TRBJ2-7
abundance: NA
d_gene: TRBD1

CDR3aa: CASSYQLTPNTEAFF
CDR3nt: TGCGCCAGCAGCTATCAATTAACACCGAACACTGAAGCTTTCTTT
v_gene: TRBV5-1
j_gene: TRBJ1-1
abundance: once
d_gene: NA

CDR3aa: CASSLGTNANTEAFF
CDR3nt: TGTGCCAGCAGCTTAGGAACAAACGCAAACACTGAAGCTTTCTTT
v_gene: TRBV7-6
j_gene: TRBJ1-1
abundance: NA
d_gene: NA

CDR3aa: CASSPASGRILDTQYF
CDR3nt: TGCGCCAGCAGCCCGGCTAGCGGGAGGATTTTAGATACGCAGTATTTT
v_gene: TRBV5-1
j_gene: TRBJ2-3
abundance: NA
d_gene: TRBD2

CDR3aa: CASSYRENSYNEQFF
CDR3nt: TGTGCCAGCAGTTACAGGGAGAACTCCTACAATGAGCAGTTCTTC
v_gene: TRBV6-5
j_gene: TRBJ2-1
abundance: once
d_gene: NA

CDR3aa: CASSFHAGGQETQYF
CDR3nt: TGTGCCAGCTCTTTCCACGCCGGGGGCCAAGAGACCCAGTACTTC
v_gene: TRBV25-1
j_gene: TRBJ2-5
abundance: NA
d_gene: NA

CDR3aa: CASSLGVLNEQFF
CDR3nt: TGTGCTAGCAGCTTAGGTGTGTTAAATGAGCAGTTCTTC
v_gene: TRBV7-7
j_gene: TRBJ2-1
abundance: NA
d_gene: NA

CDR3aa: CASSYGGNSGNTIYF
CDR3nt: TGTGCCAGCAGCTACGGAGGGAACTCTGGAAACACCATATATTTT
v_gene: TRBV9
j_gene: TRBJ1-3
abundance: NA
d_gene: NA

CDR3aa: CASAGDTGELFF
CDR3nt: TGTGCCAGTGCAGGGGACACCGGGGAGCTGTTTTTT
v_gene: TRBV9
j_gene: TRBJ2-2
abundance: NA
d_gene: NA

CDR3aa: CASSFQPGTVAYEQYF
CDR3nt: TGTGCCAGCAGTTTCCAGCCCGGGACAGTAGCATACGAGCAGTACTTC
v_gene: TRBV27
j_gene: TRBJ2-7
abundance: NA
d_gene: TRBD1

CDR3aa: CASSGIEGRGTGELFF
CDR3nt: TGTGCCAGCAGTGGGATAGAGGGCCGTGGCACCGGGGAGCTGTTTTTT
v_gene: TRBV2
j_gene: TRBJ2-2
abundance: medium-sized
d_gene: NA

CDR3aa: CSVGLAANNYEQYF
CDR3nt: TGCAGCGTCGGACTAGCGGCGAATAACTACGAGCAGTACTTC
v_gene: TRBV29-1
j_gene: TRBJ2-7
abundance: NA
d_gene: TRBD2

CDR3aa: CSVRRGQGYEQYF
CDR3nt: TGCAGCGTTCGCAGGGGACAGGGCTACGAGCAGTACTTC
v_gene: TRBV29-1
j_gene: TRBJ2-7
abundance: few
d_gene: TRBD1

CDR3aa: CSVEDLESGRVPNNEQFF
CDR3nt: TGCAGCGTTGAAGATCTAGAGAGCGGGAGGGTCCCAAACAATGAGCAGTTCTTC
v_gene: TRBV29-1
j_gene: TRBJ2-1
abundance: NA
d_gene: TRBD2

CDR3aa: CASSTRGETQYF
CDR3nt: TGTGCCAGTAGTACTAGAGGGGAGACCCAGTACTTC
v_gene: TRBV19
j_gene: TRBJ2-5
abundance: NA
d_gene: NA

CDR3aa: CASSFLLTERRTDTQYF
CDR3nt: TGTGCCAGCAGCTTCTTATTAACAGAGCGCCGGACAGATACGCAGTATTTT
v_gene: TRBV13
j_gene: TRBJ2-3
abundance: NA
d_gene: NA

CDR3aa: CASSSFYEQYF
CDR3nt: TGTGCCAGCAGTTCTTTCTACGAGCAGTACTTC
v_gene: TRBV27
j_gene: TRBJ2-7
abundance: NA
d_gene: NA

CDR3aa: CASSLDRGPNTEAFF
CDR3nt: TGTGCCAGCAGTCTGGACAGGGGCCCGAACACTGAAGCTTTCTTT
v_gene: TRBV27
j_gene: TRBJ1-1
abundance: NA
d_gene: TRBD1

CDR3aa: CSVEGSTYEQYF
CDR3nt: TGCAGCGTTGAGGGCAGCACCTACGAGCAGTACTTC
v_gene: TRBV29-1
j_gene: TRBJ2-7
abundance: NA
d_gene: NA

CDR3aa: CAWAGTPNSYNEQFF
CDR3nt: TGTGCCTGGGCCGGGACGCCCAACTCCTACAATGAGCAGTTCTTC
v_gene: TRBV30
j_gene: TRBJ2-1
abundance: NA
d_gene: NA

CDR3aa: CASSLSGGTNTGELFF
CDR3nt: TGTGCCAGCAGTCTTAGCGGGGGGACGAACACCGGGGAGCTGTTTTTT
v_gene: TRBV7-8
j_gene: TRBJ2-2
abundance: NA
d_gene: TRBD2

CDR3aa: CASSVERMSSYNEQFF
CDR3nt: TGTGCCAGCAGCGTAGAGCGGATGAGCTCCTACAATGAGCAGTTCTTC
v_gene: TRBV9
j_gene: TRBJ2-1
abundance: NA
d_gene: NA

CDR3aa: CASSVGGLGNQPQHF
CDR3nt: TGTGCCAGCAGCGTAGGGGGGCTAGGCAATCAGCCCCAGCATTTT
v_gene: TRBV9
j_gene: TRBJ1-5
abundance: NA
d_gene: NA

CDR3aa: CASSPIHIRDRAEAFF
CDR3nt: TGTGCCAGCAGTCCAATTCATATACGGGACAGGGCTGAAGCTTTCTTT
v_gene: TRBV27
j_gene: TRBJ1-1
abundance: once
d_gene: TRBD1

CDR3aa: CSVRGGSSYEQYF
CDR3nt: TGCAGCGTTAGAGGGGGGAGCTCCTACGAGCAGTACTTC
v_gene: TRBV29-1
j_gene: TRBJ2-7
abundance: NA
d_gene: NA

CDR3aa: CSVDPSGNEQFF
CDR3nt: TGCAGCGTTGATCCTAGCGGCAATGAGCAGTTCTTC
v_gene: TRBV29-1
j_gene: TRBJ2-1
abundance: NA
d_gene: TRBD2

CDR3aa: CASSPGIRADEKLFF
CDR3nt: TGTGCCAGCAGCCCAGGGATTCGAGCGGATGAAAAACTGTTTTTT
v_gene: TRBV7-9
j_gene: TRBJ1-4
abundance: NA
d_gene: NA

CDR3aa: CASSQDLAGGRTGELFF
CDR3nt: TGCGCCAGCAGCCAAGATTTGGCGGGGGGACGCACCGGGGAGCTGTTTTTT
v_gene: TRBV4-1
j_gene: TRBJ2-2
abundance: NA
d_gene: TRBD2

CDR3aa: CASSWGDTSYEQYF
CDR3nt: TGCGCCAGCAGCTGGGGGGACACCTCCTACGAGCAGTACTTC
v_gene: TRBV5-1
j_gene: TRBJ2-7
abundance: NA
d_gene: NA

CDR3aa: CASSFPTVPETQYF
CDR3nt: TGTGCCAGCAGCTTCCCGACGGTCCCAGAGACCCAGTACTTC
v_gene: TRBV7-9
j_gene: TRBJ2-5
abundance: NA
d_gene: NA

CDR3aa: CASSSTTRGPQWSEQYF
CDR3nt: TGTGCCAGCAGCTCCACAACGCGGGGACCCCAGTGGAGCGAGCAGTACTTC
v_gene: TRBV7-9
j_gene: TRBJ2-7
abundance: NA
d_gene: NA

CDR3aa: CASSIWVTGTDTQYF
CDR3nt: TGTGCCAGTAGTATTTGGGTAACCGGCACAGATACGCAGTATTTT
v_gene: TRBV19
j_gene: TRBJ2-3
abundance: NA
d_gene: NA

CDR3aa: CASSSYTGDDSYNEQFF
CDR3nt: TGTGCCAGCAGCTCCTATACAGGGGACGACTCCTACAATGAGCAGTTCTTC
v_gene: TRBV7-3
j_gene: TRBJ2-1
abundance: NA
d_gene: TRBD1